These 13 T cell receptor beta chains share one sample of origin, sequenced in a study of radiation and T cells in renal cell carcinoma. Time point indicated: baseline pretreatment blood. As to treatment: 15 Gy SBRT to primary tumor, nephrectomy 4 weeks later. Here immunoSEQ multiplex PCR was the method, and the copy in TCRdb shows in-frame clones only, minus some. The sample lists tens of thousands of clones, more than 75% seen once, with around 42% in the top ten. The sample here was blood, taken from a patient whose treatment included radiotherapy and nephrectomy. The receptors were sampled from a man in his sixties with renal cell carcinoma.

This clone has at least ten counts. The V and J genes are TRBV9 and TRBJ1-2, with TRBD1 matching over 8 bases. V dropped 4 bases and J dropped 7; count of bases not matched to a gene: 12. CDR3 length: 15 residues. CDR1 SGDLS and CDR2 YYNGEE come from the germline V gene. As DNA, the CDR3 is TGTGCCAGCAGCCCGACGCAACAGGGGGGGATTGGCTACACCTTC. The encoded protein is CASSPTQQGGIGYTF.

This clone was seen more than once but under ten times. The rearrangement links TRBV30 to TRBJ2-3; D unclear. Trimming stripped 4 bases from V and 6 bases from J, with 11 bases between. The CDR3 sequence is 12 residues long. From germline, CDR1 is GTSNPN and CDR2 SVGIG (reference sequence). CDR3 residues: CAWMVPPDTQYF. CDR3 sequence (DNA): TGTGCCTGGATGGTGCCCCCCGATACGCAGTATTTT.

The V call is TRBV9, the J call TRBJ2-3; 7 bases line up with TRBD2. This CDR3 is 16 amino acids long. Germline CDR1 and CDR2: SGDLS and YYNGEE. V dropped 6 bases and J dropped 5; count of bases not matched to a gene: 15. CDR3 sequence: CASNPYGGNWVDTQYF. The CDR3 DNA is TGTGCCAGCAACCCGTACGGGGGGAATTGGGTAGATACGCAGTATTTT. Looking up the rest from reference TRBV9 and TRBJ2-3 gives the full variable domain: DSGVTQTPKHLITATGQRVTLRCSPRSGDLSVYWYQQSLDQGLQFLIQYYNGEERAKGNILERFSAQQFPDLHSELNLSSLELGDSALYFCASNPYGGNWVDTQYFGPGTRLTVL.

V is TRBV2 and J is TRBJ2-2, with TRBD2 identical over 10 bases. CDR3 length equals 16 residues. J lost 4 bases, V lost 4 bases, and 6 bases had no gene match. Germline V lookup: CDR1 SNHLY, CDR2 FYNNEI. CDR3 protein: CASSGLAGAPTGELFF. The CDR3 nucleotides are TGTGCCAGCAGTGGGCTAGCGGGAGCGCCCACCGGGGAGCTGTTTTTT.

The V and J genes are TRBV6-1 and TRBJ1-2, with 7 bases fitting TRBD1. With V trimmed by 6 bases and J by 6 bases, 10 bases remained unmatched. Germline CDR1 and CDR2: MNHNS and SASEGT. The CDR3 covers 14 residues. The CDR3 sequence is CASRRQGARDGYTF. The DNA of the CDR3 is TGTGCCAGCAGGCGACAGGGAGCTCGGGATGGCTACACCTTC.

The chain couples TRBV18 to TRBJ2-1; 10 bases fit TRBD2. The CDR3 totals 13 residues. CDR1 and CDR2 from the germline V gene are KGHSH and LQKENI. V gave up 3 bases and J gave up 9 bases; unmatched junction bases: 2. The CDR3 sequence is CASSPTSGSEQFF. The CDR3 DNA is TGTGCCAGCTCACCGACTAGCGGGTCTGAGCAGTTCTTC. The full variable domain, completed using reference TRBV18 and TRBJ2-1, is NAGVMQNPRHLVRRRGQEARLRCSPMKGHSHVYWYRQLPEEGLKFMVYLQKENIIDESGMPKERFSAEFPKEGPSILRIQQVVRGDSAAYFCASSPTSGSEQFFGPGTRLTVL.

This clone has only a few counts. This chain joins TRBV7-9 and TRBJ1-1; unclear D gene. V was trimmed by 3 bases and J by 5 bases, leaving 10 bases between them. The CDR3 has 13 residues. The germline V gene has CDR1 SEHNR and CDR2 FQNEAQ (reference sequence). The CDR3 sequence: CASSFREGTEAFF. The CDR3 coding sequence is TGTGCCAGCAGCTTCCGGGAAGGAACTGAAGCTTTCTTT.

The chain carries TRBV12-2 and TRBJ2-2; the table names TRBD1, a call not compared with the DNA. TRBV12-2 is a recognized pseudogene. The CDR3 has 16 amino acids. The CDR3 spells CASRLGRGHNSGELFF. The CDR3 region has the DNA TGTGCAAGTCGCTTAGGCAGGGGGCATAATAGCGGGGAGCTGTTTTTT.

This clone was counted at least ten times. This chain uses TRBV28 with TRBJ2-3, with D uncertain. Germline lookup yields CDR1 MDHEN and CDR2 SYDVKM. The CDR3 contains 15 residues. V gave up 2 bases and J gave up 2 bases, with 11 bases separating them. CDR3 sequence reads: CASSLPNELTDTQYF. As DNA, the CDR3 is TGTGCCAGCAGTTTACCGAACGAGCTCACAGATACGCAGTATTTT.

The chain is built from TRBV19 and TRBJ1-2; D is undetermined. Germline CDR1 is LNHDA and CDR2 is SQIVND (reference sequence). The CDR3 extends over 14 amino acids. V lost 7 bases, J lost 1 base, and 13 bases lay in between. The CDR3 coding sequence is TGTGCCAGTACCGCCCCGTTTCGTAACTATGGCTACACCTTC. This encodes CASTAPFRNYGYTF.

This chain uses TRBV18 with TRBJ1-2, with D unresolved. The germline CDR1 and CDR2 sequences are KGHSH and LQKENI. V was pared by 0 bases and J by 8 bases, with 7 bases between. The CDR3 runs to 12 residues. The CDR3 region is CASSPPQGGYTF. CDR3 DNA sequence: TGTGCCAGCTCACCACCCCAAGGAGGCTACACCTTC.

The CDR3: CASSLTRTNEKLFF. In DNA form, the CDR3 reads TGTGCCAGCAGCTTAACGCGAACTAATGAAAAACTGTTTTTT. This chain connects TRBV7-9 to TRBJ1-4; D call uncertain. The CDR3 consists of 14 residues. V was trimmed by 2 bases and J by 1 base, leaving 5 bases between them. In germline, CDR1 is SEHNR, CDR2 FQNEAQ (reference sequence).

This rearrangement joins TRBV19 to TRBJ2-3; D unresolved. The V end lost 6 bases, the J end lost 4 bases, and 8 bases lay between the germline ends. The CDR3 covers 12 residues. Per the germline V gene, CDR1 is LNHDA and CDR2 is SQIVND (reference sequence). CDR3 coding DNA: TGTGCCAGTAGCCCTAGAGCAGATACGCAGTATTTT. It translates to CASSPRADTQYF.